One sample yielded the 21 T cell receptor beta chains listed below, sequenced in a study of cytomegalovirus exposure and HLA in healthy donors. Primers included in the PCR were 60 Vbeta and 13 Jbeta primers. Only in-frame clones appear in the TCRdb table, and some are missing; sequencing was by immunoSEQ multiplex PCR. The table lists 200,000 to 250,000 clones, over 75% of them singletons. The specimen was PBMCs. The receptors originated from a human donor in good health.

The genes are TRBV12-5 and TRBJ2-1, with a possible D match to TRBD2 (6 bases). Trimming took 5 bases from V and 9 from J, leaving 8 bases between them. This CDR3 is 11 amino acids long. Germline loops: CDR1 LGHNT, CDR2 FRNRAP. CDR3 in amino acids: CASGTGSEQFF. In nucleotides, the CDR3 is TGTGCTAGTGGTACCGGGAGTGAGCAGTTCTTC.

V usage is TRBV6-1 and J usage is TRBJ2-7, with 8 positions matching TRBD1. Germline CDR1 reads MNHNS; CDR2 reads SASEGT. J lost 0 bases, V lost 5 bases, and 6 bases had no gene match. The CDR3 runs to 15 residues. The CDR3 sequence is CASSLGQDLSYEQYF. The CDR3 nucleotides read TGTGCCAGCAGTTTGGGACAGGACCTCTCCTACGAGCAGTACTTC.

The chain employs TRBV5-8 and TRBJ2-7, with D possibly matching TRBD2 (6 bases). Between the trimmed V and J ends, which lost 0 bases and 0 bases, there was a span of 10 bases. CDR3 size: 15 residues. In germline, CDR1 is SGHTS, CDR2 YDEGEE. The CDR3, as DNA: TGTGCCAGCAGCTTGGAGACTAGTGCCTCCTACGAGCAGTACTTC. Protein sequence: CASSLETSASYEQYF.

The V and J genes are TRBV6-5 and TRBJ2-5; possibly TRBD1 for D (5 bases). The end of the DNA fits TRBJ2-7 better, so the J call may be wrong. CDR3 length equals 14 residues. Germline V lookup: CDR1 MNHEY, CDR2 SVGAGI. CDR3 sequence: CASSGDDSSYEQYF. In DNA, the CDR3 is TGTGCCAGCAGTGGAGATGACAGTTCCTACGAGCAGTACTTC.

This clone was seen just once. This sequence joins TRBV4-2 and TRBJ2-1; 10 bases match TRBD2. J lost 5 bases, V lost 1 base, and 8 bases had no gene match. The CDR3 contains 17 residues. Germline V gene lookup returns CDR1 LGHNA and CDR2 YNFKEQ. CDR3 nucleotides: TGTGCCAGCAGCCAAGGTGTTGGGACTAGCGCGGACAATGAGCAGTTCTTC. This encodes CASSQGVGTSADNEQFF.

The chain carries TRBV4-1 and TRBJ2-1, with 11 nucleotides matching TRBD2. The CDR3 is 18 residues long. Germline lookup yields CDR1 MGHRA and CDR2 YSYEKL. Losses at the gene ends were 0 bases for V and 5 bases for J; bases not matched to a gene: 9. Here the CDR3 DNA reads TGCGCCAGCAGCCAAGATCCACCCGGGACTAGCGGAAACAATGAGCAGTTCTTC. The encoded protein is CASSQDPPGTSGNNEQFF.

This chain links TRBV29-1 with TRBJ1-1; unclear D gene. Germline CDR1 SQVTM, CDR2 ANQGSEA. Deletions cut 6 bases from V and 4 bases from J, with 15 bases between. The length of the CDR3 is 13 residues. The CDR3 DNA reads TGCAGCGTCGCGGCGCTGTTTACCACTGAAGCTTTCTTT. Protein: CSVAALFTTEAFF.

The rearrangement joins TRBV30 to TRBJ2-7, with TRBD2 identical over 10 bases. CDR3 size: 13 residues. V dropped 4 bases and J dropped 4; count of bases not matched to a gene: 4. The germline V gene encodes CDR1 GTSNPN and CDR2 SVGIG (reference sequence). CDR3 in amino acids: CAWNLAGEYEQYF. CDR3 DNA: TGTGCCTGGAACCTAGCGGGAGAGTACGAGCAGTACTTC.

The J gene is TRBJ2-1, the V gene TRBV27; 11 positions match TRBD2. V lost 5 bases, J lost 4 bases, and 13 bases stayed unmatched. Germline CDR1 MNHEY, CDR2 SMNVEV (reference sequence). The CDR3 extends over 18 amino acids. CDR3 protein: CASSPYFQGTSGYNEQFF. CDR3 DNA sequence: TGTGCCAGCAGTCCCTACTTTCAAGGGACTAGCGGATACAATGAGCAGTTCTTC.

The V call is TRBV7-8, the J call TRBJ2-2; D remains unclear. The CDR3 spans 16 residues. Trimming took 2 bases from V and 7 from J, leaving 17 bases between them. The germline CDR1 and CDR2 sequences are SGHVS and FQNEAQ. As DNA, the CDR3 is TGTGCCAGCAGCTTAAGAATCCCCAGTCTTCGCGGGGAGCTGTTTTTT. Translation: CASSLRIPSLRGELFF.

This clone came up once. J is TRBJ2-7 and V is TRBV9; the D gene is possibly TRBD2 (6 bases). The CDR3 has 16 residues. CDR1 is SGDLS and CDR2 is YYNGEE in the germline V gene. The germline V and J ends were trimmed by 0 bases and 0 bases, with 13 bases remaining between them. In DNA, the CDR3 is TGTGCCAGCAGCGTAGACGGGGGACTTAGCTCCTACGAGCAGTACTTC. Amino acids: CASSVDGGLSSYEQYF.

The sample holds one count of this clone. The CDR3 reads CASSLTTSGTYNEQFF. The CDR3 DNA is TGCGCCAGCAGCCTAACTACTAGCGGGACCTACAATGAGCAGTTCTTC. This chain joins TRBV4-1 and TRBJ2-1; 10 nucleotides line up with TRBD2. Germline lookup yields CDR1 MGHRA and CDR2 YSYEKL. V lost 4 bases and J lost 2; bases outside the gene matches: 5. The CDR3 contains 16 residues.

A few counts support this clone. The rearrangement joins TRBV6-5 to TRBJ2-1; 8 nucleotides agree with TRBD2. In germline, CDR1 is MNHEY, CDR2 SVGAGI. CDR3 length equals 14 residues. J lost 6 bases, V lost 7 bases, and 8 bases had no gene match. The chain's CDR3 is CASNPGLAPNEQFF. DNA of the CDR3: TGTGCCAGCAATCCCGGACTAGCCCCCAATGAGCAGTTCTTC.

Comments on this clone: One end of the junction varies from germline; a read error may be responsible. Within the sample, other DNA sequences also encode this same CDR3. The chain couples TRBV28 to TRBJ1-5; D is uncertain. Germline V gene sequence: CDR1 MDHEN, CDR2 SYDVKM. This CDR3 comprises 15 residues. This CDR3 is CASSLGGYSNQPQHF. The CDR3, as DNA: TGTGCCAGCAGTTTAGGAGGGTATAGCAACCAGCCCCAGCATTTT. Filled out from reference TRBV28 and TRBJ1-5, the complete variable domain reads DVKVTQSSRYLVKRTGEKVFLECVQDMDHENMFWYRQDPGLGLRLIYFSYDVKMKEKGDIPEGYSVSREKKERFSLILESASTNQTSMYLCASSLGGYSNQPQHFGDGTRLSIL.

This CDR3 is CASSLRWDRAYNEQFF. The CDR3 nucleotides are TGCGCCAGCAGCCTCAGGTGGGACAGGGCTTACAATGAGCAGTTCTTC. The chain recombines TRBV4-1 with TRBJ2-1, with 9 bases that match TRBD1. This CDR3 has 16 residues. CDR1 and CDR2 (germline): MGHRA, YSYEKL. V trimming: 4 bases; J trimming: 4 bases; junction bases outside the gene matches: 8.

This clone was detected only a few times. The chain employs TRBV18 and TRBJ1-5; D not resolved. CDR3 size: 16 residues. Germline lookup yields CDR1 KGHSH and CDR2 LQKENI. V was trimmed by 2 bases and J by 3 bases, leaving 14 bases between them. CDR3 nucleotides: TGTGCCAGCTCACCATACCGGGTACGATACAATCAGCCCCAGCATTTT. Its translation is CASSPYRVRYNQPQHF. The complete variable domain, with remaining parts taken from reference TRBV18 and TRBJ1-5, reads NAGVMQNPRHLVRRRGQEARLRCSPMKGHSHVYWYRQLPEEGLKFMVYLQKENIIDESGMPKERFSAEFPKEGPSILRIQQVVRGDSAAYFCASSPYRVRYNQPQHFGDGTRLSIL.

This clone was detected only once. The chain joins TRBV11-2 to TRBJ2-7; D is perhaps TRBD1 (6 bases). Germline V gives CDR1 SGHAT, CDR2 FQNNGV. The CDR3 length is 15 residues. Trimming pared 0 bases from V and 2 bases from J, leaving 11 bases between. CDR3 sequence reads: CASSLESGATYEQYF. The CDR3, as DNA: TGTGCCAGCAGCTTAGAGTCAGGGGCGACCTACGAGCAGTACTTC.

V gene TRBV5-1 combines with J gene TRBJ1-4; TRBD1 is a possible D gene (6 bases). V dropped 2 bases and J dropped 0 bases, with 11 bases sitting between them. Germline V gene sequence: CDR1 SGHRS, CDR2 YFSETQ. CDR3 length: 16 amino acids. CDR3 region: CASSFNTGSTNEKLFF. The CDR3 bases are TGCGCCAGCAGCTTTAATACAGGGTCAACTAATGAAAAACTGTTTTTT.

The chain combines TRBV5-1 with TRBJ2-3; 7 nucleotides line up with TRBD2. The trim removed 6 bases at V and 2 bases at J, leaving 9 bases unmatched. The V gene's germline CDR1 is SGHRS and CDR2 YFSETQ. CDR3 length equals 15 residues. CDR3 region: CASNPGAGLTDTQYF. The CDR3 DNA follows: TGCGCCAGCAACCCCGGAGCGGGGCTCACAGATACGCAGTATTTT. The whole variable domain, remainder taken from reference TRBV5-1 and TRBJ2-3, is KAGVTQTPRYLIKTRGQQVTLSCSPISGHRSVSWYQQTPGQGLQFLFEYFSETQRNKGNFPGRFSGRQFSNSRSEMNVSTLELGDSALYLCASNPGAGLTDTQYFGPGTRLTVL.

V and J are TRBV7-8 and TRBJ2-7; 15 positions agree with TRBD2. The J segment lost 2 bases and the V segment lost 3 bases, leaving 5 bases of the junction unmatched. From germline, CDR1 is SGHVS and CDR2 FQNEAQ. The CDR3 sequence is 17 residues long. CDR3 loop: CASSFGLAGGPAYEQYF. CDR3 in DNA: TGTGCCAGCAGCTTCGGACTAGCGGGAGGGCCGGCCTACGAGCAGTACTTC. Full variable domain (rest looked up from reference TRBV7-8 and TRBJ2-7): GAGVSQSPRYKVAKRGQDVALRCDPISGHVSLFWYQQALGQGPEFLTYFQNEAQLDKSGLPSDRFFAERPEGSVSTLKIQRTQQEDSAVYLCASSFGLAGGPAYEQYFGPGTRLTVT.

The chain uses TRBV4-2 and TRBJ2-3; D possibly corresponds to TRBD2 (6 bases). Germline CDR1 LGHNA, CDR2 YNFKEQ. This CDR3 is built from 14 residues. V was clipped by 4 bases and J by 4 bases, with 12 bases between them. The CDR3 nucleotides read TGTGCCAGCAGCCGGGCGACGGGAGCAGATACGCAGTATTTT. Residues: CASSRATGADTQYF.